These 19 T cell receptor beta chains share one sample of origin, sequenced in a study of blood T cell repertoires in COVID-19. The data were produced by immunoSEQ multiplex PCR, yet TCRdb's version contains in-frame clones alone and is incomplete. The sample lists approximately 75,000 clones, more than 70% occurring once. Input material: peripheral blood. Receptors originate from a man aged 45-65 years with COVID-19, enrolled during active disease.

V is TRBV12-3 or TRBV12-4 and J is TRBJ2-3; no clear D. CDR3 size: 12 residues. The V gene lost 3 bases and the J gene lost 6 bases, with 7 bases spanning the gap. CDR3 region: CASSLGLDTQYF. The CDR3 DNA is TGTGCCAGCAGTTTGGGCCTCGATACGCAGTATTTT.

This clone has at least ten counts. The V gene is TRBV28, the J gene TRBJ1-1; a possible D gene is TRBD1 (6 bases). Deletions cut 5 bases from V and 7 bases from J, with 14 bases between. The CDR3 extends over 13 amino acids. Looked up from germline, CDR1 is MDHEN and CDR2 is SYDVKM. The CDR3 sequence: CASSPNYRDEAFF. The CDR3 DNA sequence: TGTGCCAGCAGTCCGAATTACAGGGATGAAGCTTTCTTT.

The gene calls are TRBV6-5 and TRBJ2-7, with D unclear. The germline V gene has CDR1 MNHEY and CDR2 SVGAGI. The CDR3 sequence is 11 residues long. V gave up 6 bases and J gave up 7 bases, with 10 bases separating them. As DNA, the CDR3 is TGTGCCAGCAGATCCCTGGAGGAGCAGTACTTC. Translation gives CASRSLEEQYF.

The chain combines TRBV28 with TRBJ1-2; D perhaps matches TRBD1 (5 bases). The CDR3 sequence is 14 residues long. From germline, CDR1 is MDHEN and CDR2 SYDVKM. The V end lost 5 bases, the J end lost 6 bases, and 16 bases lay between the germline ends. The CDR3 DNA reads TGTGCCAGCAGTCCCCTTGGGGGGGTTCATGGCTACACCTTC. Translated, it gives CASSPLGGVHGYTF.

This clone occurred a few times. The chain couples TRBV6-5 to TRBJ1-1; a possible D gene is TRBD1 (6 bases). V lost 4 bases, J lost 4 bases, and 19 bases lay in between. The germline gives CDR1 MNHEY, CDR2 SVGAGI. CDR3 size: 16 residues. The CDR3 DNA is TGTGCCAGCAGTTCGAAGGGACAACGAGGGGGCACTGAAGCTTTCTTT. It encodes CASSSKGQRGGTEAFF.

The chain has TRBV28 and TRBJ2-7; a possible D gene is TRBD1 (6 bases). The germline CDR1 and CDR2 sequences are MDHEN and SYDVKM. There are 14 residues in the CDR3. The ends were cut back, 8 bases at V and 2 bases at J, with 16 bases in the middle. CDR3 bases: TGTGCCAGCCTATCGGACAGCCCCACCTACGAGCAGTACTTC. This encodes CASLSDSPTYEQYF.

The table lists this clone with many counts. V is TRBV9 and J is TRBJ1-2, with D perhaps TRBD1 (5 bases). V gave up 4 bases and J gave up 0 bases, with 10 bases separating them. CDR1 is SGDLS, CDR2 YYNGEE, per germline. This CDR3 has 14 amino acids. CDR3: CASSKQVSNYGYTF. CDR3 coding DNA: TGTGCCAGCAGCAAACAGGTGTCTAACTATGGCTACACCTTC.

The chain couples TRBV4-1 to TRBJ2-7, with D perhaps matching TRBD1 (5 bases). In germline, CDR1 is MGHRA, CDR2 YSYEKL. The V and J ends lost 0 bases and 1 base respectively, with 10 bases between them. This CDR3 comprises 15 residues. The CDR3 nucleotides read TGCGCCAGCAGCCAAGATATAAACAGGTCCTACGAGCAGTACTTC. It is translated as CASSQDINRSYEQYF.

The chain joins TRBV5-4 to TRBJ2-4; 13 bases are shared with TRBD2. V shed 4 bases and J 1 base; nucleotides not matched to a gene: 8. Germline V CDR1 and CDR2: SGHNT, YYREEE (reference sequence). The CDR3 extends over 18 amino acids. The CDR3, as DNA: TGTGCCAGCAGCATGGGACTAGCGGGGAGGGGGGCCAAAAACATTCAGTACTTC. Its translation: CASSMGLAGRGAKNIQYF.

This clone was detected a few times. The rearrangement uses TRBV10-2 and TRBJ1-1; D is undetermined. Germline V gene sequence: CDR1 WSHSY, CDR2 SAAADI. Trimming removed 6 bases from V and 4 bases from J, with 9 bases in between. The length of the CDR3 is 12 residues. CDR3 in DNA: TGCGCCAGCAGCCCGACAATCACTGAAGCTTTCTTT. Its protein is CASSPTITEAFF.

The rearrangement links TRBV7-9 to TRBJ2-7; 10 bases align to TRBD2. Germline CDR1 is SEHNR and CDR2 is FQNEAQ (reference sequence). The length of the CDR3 is 15 residues. The V gene end was trimmed by 5 bases and the J gene end by 2 bases; junction bases not matched to a gene: 6. The DNA of the CDR3 is TGTGCCAGCAGCATCAGGACTAGCGGAGCCTACGAGCAGTACTTC. This encodes CASSIRTSGAYEQYF.

The rearrangement uses TRBV18 and TRBJ1-5; possible D gene TRBD1, 5 bases. This CDR3 has 13 residues. Germline V gene sequence: CDR1 KGHSH, CDR2 LQKENI. Trimming left V 3 bases short and J 4 bases short, with 7 bases between. In nucleotides, the CDR3 is TGTGCCAGCTCACCGGGGGGAAATCAGCCCCAGCATTTT. Its protein product is CASSPGGNQPQHF.

This clone has just a few counts. V is TRBV9 and J is TRBJ1-4; D unclear. The V gene's germline CDR1 is SGDLS and CDR2 YYNGEE. This CDR3 contains 13 residues. V was pared by 3 bases and J by 8 bases, with 11 bases between. This CDR3 reads CASSGRPGEKLFF. The CDR3 bases are TGTGCCAGCAGCGGCCGCCCGGGGGAAAAACTGTTTTTT.

V is TRBV2 and J is TRBJ1-5; D may be TRBD1 (6 bases). Germline CDR1 is SNHLY and CDR2 is FYNNEI. Trimming shortened V by 4 bases and J by 0 bases, and 10 bases separated the two germline ends. The CDR3 is 15 residues long. The DNA for the CDR3 is TGTGCCAGCAGTGGTCGGACAGTTAGCAATCAGCCCCAGCATTTT. Translation gives CASSGRTVSNQPQHF. Combining the CDR3 with reference TRBV2 and TRBJ1-5 gives the whole variable domain EPEVTQTPSHQVTQMGQEVILRCVPISNHLYFYWYRQILGQKVEFLVSFYNNEISEKSEIFDDQFSVERPDGSNFTLKIRSTKLEDSAMYFCASSGRTVSNQPQHFGDGTRLSIL.

V usage is TRBV3-1 (or the pseudogene TRBV3-2) and J usage is TRBJ2-2; D is unresolved. Germline V gene data show CDR1 as LGHDT and CDR2 as YNNKEL (reference sequence). Trimming left V 1 base short and J 8 bases short, with 2 bases between. The CDR3 is made up of 11 amino acids. In DNA, the CDR3 is TGTGCCAGCAGCCAAGCGGGGGAGCTGTTTTTT. Translated, it gives CASSQAGELFF.

CDR3 sequence reads: CASSEDEGRIGQPQHF. The CDR3 DNA sequence: TGTGCCAGCAGTGAAGACGAGGGGAGGATAGGTCAGCCCCAGCATTTT. V gene TRBV2 combines with J gene TRBJ1-5, with D tentatively TRBD1 (5 bases). The CDR3 length is 16 residues. V was cut by 1 base and J by 6 bases, with 16 bases left in between. The germline CDR1 and CDR2 sequences are SNHLY and FYNNEI. Complete variable domain (other parts from reference TRBV2 and TRBJ1-5): EPEVTQTPSHQVTQMGQEVILRCVPISNHLYFYWYRQILGQKVEFLVSFYNNEISEKSEIFDDQFSVERPDGSNFTLKIRSTKLEDSAMYFCASSEDEGRIGQPQHFGDGTRLSIL.

This clone was observed a handful of times. The chain combines TRBV3-1 (or the pseudogene TRBV3-2) with TRBJ1-6, with TRBD1 as a possible D gene (5 bases). The CDR3 consists of 13 residues. V lost 0 bases and J lost 9, with 6 bases in between. Germline V gene sequence: CDR1 LGHDT, CDR2 YNNKEL (reference sequence). The CDR3 spells CASSQDRASPLHF. Written as DNA, the CDR3 is TGTGCCAGCAGCCAAGACAGGGCTTCACCCCTCCACTTT.

This chain joins TRBV19 and TRBJ1-2, with a possible D match to TRBD1 (5 bases). The germline V gene has CDR1 LNHDA and CDR2 SQIVND (reference sequence). The CDR3 loop spans 14 amino acids. V was pared by 7 bases and J by 1 base, with 13 bases between. The chain's CDR3 is CASTAGRDNYGYTF. For the CDR3, the DNA is TGTGCCAGTACCGCGGGACGAGATAACTATGGCTACACCTTC. The whole variable domain, filled in from reference TRBV19 and TRBJ1-2, reads DGGITQSPKYLFRKEGQNVTLSCEQNLNHDAMYWYRQDPGQGLRLIYYSQIVNDFQKGDIAEGYSVSREKKESFPLTVTSAQKNPTAFYLCASTAGRDNYGYTFGSGTRLTVV.

Only one count was recorded for this clone. The chain links TRBV20-1 to TRBJ2-7, with D possibly TRBD2 on 5 matching bases. The V gene lost 3 bases and the J gene lost 1 base, with 7 bases spanning the gap. Germline V gene sequence: CDR1 DFQATT, CDR2 SNEGSKA (reference sequence). The CDR3 loop spans 12 amino acids. The CDR3 loop reads CSASPGSYEQYF. Here the CDR3 DNA reads TGCAGTGCTAGTCCGGGATCCTACGAGCAGTACTTC.